The rows below give T cell receptor beta chains drawn from one sample of a study of T cell repertoires in cytomegalovirus infection. TCRdb called the reads again in MiXCR, with one record for every CDR3 protein. The sample has about 490,000 distinct CDR3 sequences, approximately 15% seen once. Sequences were obtained from CD8+ T cells from PBMCs. These TCRs come from a human donor in good health (CMV status not recorded). Some clones in this sample may be carry-over from other donors' samples. Each CDR3 is given without its conserved first and last residue. The order of the fields is V gene, CDR3 protein.

v_gene: TRBV11-2
CDR3aa: ASSFPRTSGGNTGELF

v_gene: TRBV3-1
CDR3aa: ASSQDGSSYT

v_gene: TRBV12-3/TRBV12-4
CDR3aa: ASSLFGGSYNEQF

v_gene: TRBV20-1
CDR3aa: SARGRIGRNNYGYT

v_gene: TRBV20-1
CDR3aa: SARVLDGTTYEQY

v_gene: TRBV9
CDR3aa: ASRRTGTSGREETQY

v_gene: TRBV27
CDR3aa: ASSPLTSGGEETQY

v_gene: TRBV7-2
CDR3aa: ASSSGGLAGPYEQY

v_gene: TRBV7-9
CDR3aa: ASRGTAAKNEQF

v_gene: TRBV6-6
CDR3aa: ASSYSIGESYSEKLF

v_gene: TRBV25-1
CDR3aa: ASSASTGGNQPQH

v_gene: TRBV7-9
CDR3aa: ASRSPVSGTEAF

v_gene: TRBV6-4
CDR3aa: ASSDPDRAGQPQH

v_gene: TRBV14
CDR3aa: ASSPAGGGQGIYEQY

v_gene: TRBV4-1
CDR3aa: ASSQAILADVNNEQF

v_gene: TRBV27
CDR3aa: ASSQSRGSYEQY

v_gene: TRBV6-1
CDR3aa: ASSEALAGGTDTQY

v_gene: TRBV7-6
CDR3aa: ASSLKRRGTNTGELF

v_gene: TRBV7-9
CDR3aa: ASSLDSPRETQY

v_gene: TRBV2
CDR3aa: ASRDRGTTNEKLF

v_gene: TRBV9
CDR3aa: ASSVAYNPLGEQY

v_gene: TRBV2
CDR3aa: ATRRLDTQY

v_gene: TRBV12-3/TRBV12-4
CDR3aa: ASSLYRADWYGYT

v_gene: TRBV7-8
CDR3aa: ASSPGLAGGQYNEQF

v_gene: TRBV19
CDR3aa: ASSIVANTYEQY

v_gene: TRBV6-2/TRBV6-3
CDR3aa: ASSYSGSEQF

v_gene: TRBV7-6
CDR3aa: ASSLTRDRGQPQH

v_gene: TRBV11-2
CDR3aa: ASRGQRTDTQY

v_gene: TRBV7-9
CDR3aa: ASSSSGQGGQPQH

v_gene: TRBV6-1
CDR3aa: ASSEGRTYEQY

v_gene: TRBV7-9
CDR3aa: ASSLLRDRFPNSYNEQF

v_gene: TRBV7-9
CDR3aa: ASSSTLAGGPGTDTQY

v_gene: TRBV28
CDR3aa: ASSLYGSEQY

v_gene: TRBV12-3/TRBV12-4
CDR3aa: ASSSGTKGTEAF

v_gene: TRBV5-1
CDR3aa: ASSLGDDSSYNEQF

v_gene: TRBV9
CDR3aa: ASSAFPGGSYNEQF

v_gene: TRBV7-8
CDR3aa: ASSLGGGGAIGEQY

v_gene: TRBV7-6
CDR3aa: ASIKVLGNTEAF

v_gene: TRBV27
CDR3aa: ASSPPGRNPYEQY

v_gene: TRBV9
CDR3aa: ASRGGGPGTEAF

v_gene: TRBV7-2
CDR3aa: ASSFSGGLGETQY

v_gene: TRBV6-1
CDR3aa: ATAWTANNEQF

v_gene: TRBV19
CDR3aa: ASSIPYRSRTEAF

v_gene: TRBV19
CDR3aa: ASSHNTESTDTQY

v_gene: TRBV5-4
CDR3aa: ASSLSRQGAGNEQF

v_gene: TRBV11-2
CDR3aa: ASSLPTAGSSYNEQF

v_gene: TRBV9
CDR3aa: ASSQTPSYEQY

v_gene: TRBV20-1
CDR3aa: SARDWTGLNEQF

v_gene: TRBV7-3
CDR3aa: ALRAWASYNEQF

v_gene: TRBV5-6
CDR3aa: ASTFPHRAGGTYNEQF

v_gene: TRBV27
CDR3aa: ASSFSAGPSSYEQY

v_gene: TRBV27
CDR3aa: ASSPQGVHNEQF

v_gene: TRBV6-1
CDR3aa: ASRRLGLAGGNEQF